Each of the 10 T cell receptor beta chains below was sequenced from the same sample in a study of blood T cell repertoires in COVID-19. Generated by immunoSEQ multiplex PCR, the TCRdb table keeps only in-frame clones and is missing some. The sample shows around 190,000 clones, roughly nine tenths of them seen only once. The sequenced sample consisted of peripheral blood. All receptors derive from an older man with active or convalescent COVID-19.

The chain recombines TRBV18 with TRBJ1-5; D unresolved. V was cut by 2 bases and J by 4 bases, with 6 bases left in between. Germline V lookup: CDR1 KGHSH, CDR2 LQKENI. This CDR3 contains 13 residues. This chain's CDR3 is CASSPELNQPQHF. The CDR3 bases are TGTGCCAGCTCACCAGAGCTTAATCAGCCCCAGCATTTT.

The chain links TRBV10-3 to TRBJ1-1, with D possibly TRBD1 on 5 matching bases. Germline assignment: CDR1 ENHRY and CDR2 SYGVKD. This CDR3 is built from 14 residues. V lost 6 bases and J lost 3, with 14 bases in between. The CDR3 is CAISPQGWDTEAFF. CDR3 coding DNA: TGTGCCATCAGCCCGCAGGGTTGGGACACTGAAGCTTTCTTT.

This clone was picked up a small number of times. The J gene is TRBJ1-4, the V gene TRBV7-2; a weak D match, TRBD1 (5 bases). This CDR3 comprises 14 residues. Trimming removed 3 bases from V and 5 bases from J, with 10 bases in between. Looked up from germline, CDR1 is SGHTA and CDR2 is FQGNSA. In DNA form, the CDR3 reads TGTGCCAGCAGCTTTGGGGCAGGGAATGAAAAACTGTTTTTT. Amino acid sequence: CASSFGAGNEKLFF.

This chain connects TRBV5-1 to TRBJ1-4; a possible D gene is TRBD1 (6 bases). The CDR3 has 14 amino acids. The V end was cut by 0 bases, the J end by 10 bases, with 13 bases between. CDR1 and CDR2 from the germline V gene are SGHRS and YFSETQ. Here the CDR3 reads CASSLAGTQGKLFF. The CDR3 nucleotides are TGCGCCAGCAGCTTGGCCGGAACACAGGGAAAACTGTTTTTT.

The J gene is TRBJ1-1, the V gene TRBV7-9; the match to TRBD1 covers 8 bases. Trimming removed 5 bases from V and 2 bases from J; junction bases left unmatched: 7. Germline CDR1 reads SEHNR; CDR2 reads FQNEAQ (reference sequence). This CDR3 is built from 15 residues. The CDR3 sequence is CASSRTGGPNTEAFF. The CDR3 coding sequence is TGTGCCAGCAGCCGAACAGGGGGACCCAACACTGAAGCTTTCTTT. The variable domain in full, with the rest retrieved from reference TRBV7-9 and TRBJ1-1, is DTGVSQNPRHKITKRGQNVTFRCDPISEHNRLYWYRQTLGQGPEFLTYFQNEAQLEKSRLLSDRFSAERPKGSFSTLEIQRTEQGDSAMYLCASSRTGGPNTEAFFGQGTRLTVV.

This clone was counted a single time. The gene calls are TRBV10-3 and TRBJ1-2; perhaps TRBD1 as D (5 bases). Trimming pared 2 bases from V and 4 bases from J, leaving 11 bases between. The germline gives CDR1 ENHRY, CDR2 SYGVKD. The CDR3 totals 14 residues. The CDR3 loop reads CAISETGRAYGYTF. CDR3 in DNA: TGTGCCATCAGTGAGACTGGCAGGGCCTATGGCTACACCTTC.

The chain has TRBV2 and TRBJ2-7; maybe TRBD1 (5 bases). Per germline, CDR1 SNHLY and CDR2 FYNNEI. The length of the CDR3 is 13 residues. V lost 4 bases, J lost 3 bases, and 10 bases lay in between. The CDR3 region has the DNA TGTGCCAGCAGTGTCACAGGCTACTACGAGCAGTACTTC. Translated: CASSVTGYYEQYF.

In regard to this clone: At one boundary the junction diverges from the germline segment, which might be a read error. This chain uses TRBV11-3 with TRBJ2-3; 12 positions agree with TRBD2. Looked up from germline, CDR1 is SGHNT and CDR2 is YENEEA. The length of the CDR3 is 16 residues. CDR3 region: CAGSSGLAGITDTQYF. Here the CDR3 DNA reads TGTGCCGGCAGCTCCGGACTAGCGGGGATAACAGATACGCAGTATTTT.

As DNA, the CDR3 is TGCGCCAGCAGCCAAGACCGACAGGGTGCGGGAAACACCATATATTTT. It translates to CASSQDRQGAGNTIYF. V gene TRBV4-1 combines with J gene TRBJ1-3, with TRBD1 identical over 7 bases. The ends lost 0 bases at V and 4 bases at J; junction bases unmatched: 6. The CDR3 spans 16 residues. The V gene's germline CDR1 is MGHRA and CDR2 YSYEKL.

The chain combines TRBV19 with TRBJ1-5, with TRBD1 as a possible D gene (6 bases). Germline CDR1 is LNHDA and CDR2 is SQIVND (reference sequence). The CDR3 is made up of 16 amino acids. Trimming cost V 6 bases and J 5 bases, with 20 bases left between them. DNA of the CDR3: TGTGCCAGTAGCCGGGGGGGGGCCCCAAGCGATCAGCCCCAGCATTTT. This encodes CASSRGGAPSDQPQHF.